The present T cell receptor beta chain was sequenced within a study of blood T cells in healthy people across ages. Study-wide points: Expanded clonotype shifts may have been confounded, as the donors had an unknown CMV status. A strong correlation between TCR beta diversity and naive T cell percentage was seen.

This clonotype was found a few times. Antigen unknown. Ten milliliters of peripheral blood were drawn from each donor. Through a sample-barcoded 5' primer and a J-beta primer mix, a second PCR was run for 7 to 11 cycles. Tags on each cDNA molecule came from a template-switch adaptor with 12 random nucleotides. Each CDR3 protein is one row after TCRdb ran MiXCR on the 5' RACE reads. The sample lists around 750,000 distinct CDR3 sequences; roughly 53% were seen once. Germline CDR1 reads SGHTA; CDR2 reads FQGNSA. This CDR3 has 15 amino acids. Trimming cost V 4 bases and J 14 bases; bases outside gene matches: 16.

V is TRBV7-2 and J is TRBJ2-3; 9 bases are a match to TRBD2. This sequence originates from a man older than 75 in good health. The sequencing input was blood. CDR3 sequence (DNA): TGTGCCAGCAGCTCAGCCGCGGGAGGGCCCGGATACGCGTATTTT. Residues: CASSSAAGGPGYAYF.